This paragraph reports one TCR beta chain. This clone was observed once. There is no known antigen for this receptor. Per-nucleotide qualities are absent, and no much larger clonotype sits a single base away. Following the manufacturer's recommendations, the immunoSEQ kit was used to generate TCR beta libraries from genomic DNA. To prepare the libraries, a first multiplex PCR with proprietary primers was run, followed by a second PCR that added unique barcodes, and a bead cleanup was done after each round. A positive control reaction and a negative control reaction, both provided in the kit, were run with every batch of samples. The final libraries underwent checking on an Agilent 4200 TapeStation D1000 ScreenTape, volumetric pooling, and quantification by qPCR. An Illumina NextSeq500 fitted with a MidOutput 150-cycle cartridge performed the sequencing, running 156 Read1 cycles and 15 Index1 cycles with the kit's custom primers. The pooled library was loaded at approximately 1 pM, with a roughly 20% PhiX control spiked in. Per the source publication's procedure: The vendor-processed data were analyzed in R, and a clonotype was defined as all T cells that share the same CDR3 nucleotide sequence. For clone abundance analyses, frequencies were normalized to the 10,000 most abundant clones per sample. Public T cell clones, averaging fewer than five per sample, were removed before analysis. Tumor-enriched clonotypes and baseline blood-enriched clonotypes were defined as those with an abundance difference of at least 32-fold between compartments. Clonotypes expanded or contracted between blood time points were identified with a beta-binomial differential abundance model. Similarity between tumor and blood repertoires was quantified using the Baroni-Urbani and Buser coefficient, and groups were compared with two-tailed Wilcoxon tests in R. In its TCRdb copy, this immuneACCESS table keeps in-frame sequences only and misses some clones. Where compared with another copy, unresolved V genes explain less than half of these, and the others have no known cause. V, J and clone size were drawn from that table, and D and trimming were deduced from the DNA. In this sample the table shows about 49,000 clones, around 83% of which occur a single time. Of the sample, under 35% falls within the top ten clones.

For CDR1 and CDR2, the germline V gene (reference sequence) lists SEHNR and FQNEAQ. The CDR3 has 13 amino acids, counting the end cysteine and phenylalanine. Only the CDR3 DNA is retained, 39 bases long and in frame from the first base. V drops 5 bases and J drops 2 bases, leaving 10 bases in between. This record comes from a study of radiation and T cells in renal cell carcinoma (dated by TCRdb to 2018 to 2021). About the full investigation: Samples were obtained from a clinical trial, in which 15 Gy stereotactic body radiation therapy was delivered to primary renal cell carcinomas and nephrectomy was performed 4 weeks later. Across all 55 or so samples, 4,000,000 or so unique CDR3 nucleotide sequences encoding roughly 2,800,000 unique CDR3 amino acid sequences were identified. In total, about 50 samples underwent TCR beta sequencing: 25 or so tumors plus 27 peripheral blood samples.

General study outcomes and caveats: Blood repertoire dynamics were not followed beyond 4 weeks after treatment. Because no pretreatment tumor biopsies were available, whether clonotypes were present in the tumor at baseline could not be determined. Effects of radiation dose or scheduling on the TCR repertoire could not be addressed with the single-armed trial design. An increase in top tumor clonotypes in blood was observed from baseline to 2 weeks post-radiation, followed by contraction by 4 weeks, which was taken to suggest transient expansion of tumor-resident clones.

The time point tag for this specimen amounts to: baseline pretreatment blood. The sample's treatment or condition label, in plain terms: 15 Gy SBRT to primary tumor, nephrectomy 4 weeks later. To track tumor-enriched clonotypes, serial peripheral blood was sampled from radiation-treated patients at baseline and at 2 weeks and 4 weeks after SBRT. Every patient's renal cell carcinoma showed clear cell pathology. Genomic DNA for TCR sequencing was prepared using the QIAamp DNA Blood Mini Kit (Qiagen). Only samples passing all quality control checks were included in the analyses. Recombination joined TRBV7-9 with TRBJ2-7, with the D segment possibly TRBD1 or TRBD2, each aligning over 5 bases. The sequence came from a woman between 65 and 79 years old with renal cell carcinoma. Specimen: blood, collected from a patient whose treatment included radiotherapy and nephrectomy. CDR3 sequence: CASSPGPPYEQYF. The nucleotide sequence is given as TGTGCCAGCAGCCCGGGACCTCCCTACGAGCAGTACTTC. Extended through the reference TRBV7-9 and TRBJ2-7 proteins, this CDR3 yields the full variable domain: DTGVSQNPRHKITKRGQNVTFRCDPISEHNRLYWYRQTLGQGPEFLTYFQNEAQLEKSRLLSDRFSAERPKGSFSTLEIQRTEQGDSAMYLCASSPGPPYEQYFGPGTRLTVT.